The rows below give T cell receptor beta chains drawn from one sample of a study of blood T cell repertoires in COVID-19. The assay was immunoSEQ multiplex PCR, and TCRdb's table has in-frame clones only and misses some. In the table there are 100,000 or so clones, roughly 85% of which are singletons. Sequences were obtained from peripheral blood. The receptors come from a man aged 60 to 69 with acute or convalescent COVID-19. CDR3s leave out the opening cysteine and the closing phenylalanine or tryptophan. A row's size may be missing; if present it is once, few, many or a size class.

cdr3_aa: ASSPLDRDTEAF; clone_size: .; v_call: TRBV5-1; j_call: TRBJ1-1
cdr3_aa: ATGTGEWSPLH; clone_size: .; v_call: TRBV6-5; j_call: TRBJ1-6
cdr3_aa: ASSPRTGSGDEKLF; clone_size: .; v_call: TRBV18; j_call: TRBJ1-4
cdr3_aa: ASSLKANPREQY; clone_size: .; v_call: TRBV27; j_call: TRBJ2-7
cdr3_aa: ASSIFGRVNNEQF; clone_size: few; v_call: TRBV19; j_call: TRBJ2-1
cdr3_aa: ASSSGGKGYT; clone_size: .; v_call: TRBV10-2; j_call: TRBJ1-2
cdr3_aa: ASSRDWREKLF; clone_size: .; v_call: TRBV3-1/TRBV3-2; j_call: TRBJ1-4
cdr3_aa: ASSIRRATNEKLF; clone_size: .; v_call: TRBV19; j_call: TRBJ1-4
cdr3_aa: ASRRAGGLQETQY; clone_size: .; v_call: TRBV6-5; j_call: TRBJ2-5
cdr3_aa: ASSWDRKDGYT; clone_size: .; v_call: TRBV11-2; j_call: TRBJ1-2
cdr3_aa: ASSEALQGGTDTQY; clone_size: .; v_call: TRBV6-1; j_call: TRBJ2-3
cdr3_aa: ASSSDRVGGREQY; clone_size: .; v_call: TRBV3-1/TRBV3-2; j_call: TRBJ2-7
cdr3_aa: ASSGTGLYEQY; clone_size: .; v_call: TRBV7-2; j_call: TRBJ2-7
cdr3_aa: ASSQYETQY; clone_size: few; v_call: TRBV3-1/TRBV3-2; j_call: TRBJ2-5
cdr3_aa: ASSRDRVANYGYT; clone_size: .; v_call: TRBV7-8; j_call: TRBJ1-2
cdr3_aa: ASRLGQGHYEQY; clone_size: .; v_call: TRBV7-9; j_call: TRBJ2-7
cdr3_aa: ASSYGTGDTEAF; clone_size: .; v_call: TRBV6-6; j_call: TRBJ1-1
cdr3_aa: ASSLTQGQAF; clone_size: .; v_call: TRBV7-9; j_call: TRBJ1-1
cdr3_aa: ATSRGSTGVGSYEQY; clone_size: once; v_call: TRBV15; j_call: TRBJ2-7
cdr3_aa: ASSLTGSGANVLT; clone_size: once; v_call: TRBV7-2; j_call: TRBJ2-6
cdr3_aa: AISETLAGGYTEAF; clone_size: .; v_call: TRBV10-3; j_call: TRBJ1-1
cdr3_aa: ASSSPRGRPAYEQY; clone_size: .; v_call: TRBV7-8; j_call: TRBJ2-7
cdr3_aa: ASSESRGAEQY; clone_size: .; v_call: TRBV14; j_call: TRBJ2-7
cdr3_aa: SAAISSYEQY; clone_size: .; v_call: TRBV29-1; j_call: TRBJ2-7
cdr3_aa: ASNRRQDLDYGYT; clone_size: .; v_call: TRBV7-9; j_call: TRBJ1-2
cdr3_aa: ASSLILADRGRGGYT; clone_size: .; v_call: TRBV7-9; j_call: TRBJ1-2
cdr3_aa: ASSYSTASHEQY; clone_size: once; v_call: TRBV6-5; j_call: TRBJ2-7
cdr3_aa: ASRLSGGVAGELF; clone_size: .; v_call: TRBV5-1; j_call: TRBJ2-2
cdr3_aa: ASSPEGDIYGYT; clone_size: few; v_call: TRBV5-1; j_call: TRBJ1-2
cdr3_aa: ASSRRFSTEAF; clone_size: .; v_call: TRBV5-1; j_call: TRBJ1-1
cdr3_aa: ASSQRQGRKRDTQY; clone_size: .; v_call: TRBV18; j_call: TRBJ2-3
cdr3_aa: ASSLAGGEYEQY; clone_size: .; v_call: TRBV5-4; j_call: TRBJ2-7
cdr3_aa: ASSLDPRLYEQY; clone_size: .; v_call: TRBV5-4; j_call: TRBJ2-7
cdr3_aa: ASSETQINEQF; clone_size: .; v_call: TRBV10-1; j_call: TRBJ2-1
cdr3_aa: ASSFEGKRGNTIY; clone_size: .; v_call: TRBV5-6; j_call: TRBJ1-3
cdr3_aa: ATRPGLEFNQPQH; clone_size: .; v_call: TRBV15; j_call: TRBJ1-5
cdr3_aa: ASSPGLRADTQY; clone_size: .; v_call: TRBV11-2; j_call: TRBJ2-3
cdr3_aa: ASSRTDRYGYT; clone_size: once; v_call: TRBV12-3/TRBV12-4; j_call: TRBJ1-2
cdr3_aa: ASSSRTHSYEQY; clone_size: .; v_call: TRBV7-2; j_call: TRBJ2-7
cdr3_aa: ASSSTGTSSQETQY; clone_size: .; v_call: TRBV5-1; j_call: TRBJ2-5
cdr3_aa: ASSPQAGVHNEQF; clone_size: .; v_call: TRBV6-5; j_call: TRBJ2-1
cdr3_aa: ASSLDFSTGVPYEQY; clone_size: few; v_call: TRBV11-2; j_call: TRBJ2-7
cdr3_aa: ASSLGTGDNEQF; clone_size: .; v_call: TRBV5-1; j_call: TRBJ2-1
cdr3_aa: ASSSGLADQDTQY; clone_size: .; v_call: TRBV5-1; j_call: TRBJ2-3
cdr3_aa: ASSWSARVGEKLF; clone_size: .; v_call: TRBV5-1; j_call: TRBJ1-4
cdr3_aa: ASSARTTGELF; clone_size: .; v_call: TRBV2; j_call: TRBJ2-2
cdr3_aa: ASSLRELEQF; clone_size: .; v_call: TRBV7-8; j_call: TRBJ2-1
cdr3_aa: ASSQTGDYNEKLF; clone_size: .; v_call: TRBV7-2; j_call: TRBJ1-4
cdr3_aa: ASKGQGDQPQH; clone_size: .; v_call: TRBV10-3; j_call: TRBJ1-5
cdr3_aa: ASSMTGVQY; clone_size: .; v_call: TRBV6-5; j_call: TRBJ2-7
cdr3_aa: ASSFDRQSSGNTIY; clone_size: once; v_call: TRBV6-5; j_call: TRBJ1-3
cdr3_aa: ASSDRGARGYGYT; clone_size: .; v_call: TRBV2; j_call: TRBJ1-2
cdr3_aa: ASRGQGNGGYT; clone_size: .; v_call: TRBV6-5; j_call: TRBJ1-2
cdr3_aa: ASSQERSGVGTDTQY; clone_size: .; v_call: TRBV3-1/TRBV3-2; j_call: TRBJ2-3
cdr3_aa: ASSRLRREGKLF; clone_size: once; v_call: TRBV4-2; j_call: TRBJ1-4
cdr3_aa: ASSKAGSSYNEQF; clone_size: .; v_call: TRBV5-1; j_call: TRBJ2-1